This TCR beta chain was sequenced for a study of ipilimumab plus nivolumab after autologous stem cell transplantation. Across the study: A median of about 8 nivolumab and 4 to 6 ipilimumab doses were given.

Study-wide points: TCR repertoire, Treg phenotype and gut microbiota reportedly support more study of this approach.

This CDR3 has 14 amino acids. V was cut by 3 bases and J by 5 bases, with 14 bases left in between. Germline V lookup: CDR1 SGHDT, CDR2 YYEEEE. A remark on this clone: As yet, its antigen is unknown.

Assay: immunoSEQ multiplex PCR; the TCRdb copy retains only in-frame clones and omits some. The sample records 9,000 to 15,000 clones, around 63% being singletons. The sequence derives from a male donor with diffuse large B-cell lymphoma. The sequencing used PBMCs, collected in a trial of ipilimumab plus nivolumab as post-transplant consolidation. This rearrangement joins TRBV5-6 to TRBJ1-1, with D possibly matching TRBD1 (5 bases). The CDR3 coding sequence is TGTGCCAGCAGCTGGGAGGCAGGGTGGACTGAAGCTTTCTTT. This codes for CASSWEAGWTEAFF. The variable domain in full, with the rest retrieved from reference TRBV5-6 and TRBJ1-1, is DAGVTQSPTHLIKTRGQQVTLRCSPKSGHDTVSWYQQALGQGPQFIFQYYEEEERQRGNFPDRFSGHQFPNYSSELNVNALLLGDSALYLCASSWEAGWTEAFFGQGTRLTVV.